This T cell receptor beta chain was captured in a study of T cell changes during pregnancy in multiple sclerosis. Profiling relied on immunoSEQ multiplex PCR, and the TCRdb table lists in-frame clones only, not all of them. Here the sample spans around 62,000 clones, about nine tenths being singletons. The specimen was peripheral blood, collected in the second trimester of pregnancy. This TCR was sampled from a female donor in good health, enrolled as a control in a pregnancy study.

CDR3 DNA sequence: TGTGCCACCAGCAGGGGAACAGGGGATAATGAAAAACTGTTTTTT. Translated, it gives CATSRGTGDNEKLFF. The chain is built from TRBV15 and TRBJ1-4; 7 bases map to TRBD1. CDR1 is LNHNV and CDR2 is YYDKDF in the germline V gene (reference sequence). The CDR3 runs to 15 residues. The V gene end was trimmed by 3 bases and the J gene end by 4 bases; junction bases not matched to a gene: 5.